The rows below give T cell receptor beta chains drawn from one sample of a study of Graves' ophthalmopathy and Graves' hyperthyroidism. Each CDR3 protein gets one entry after TCRdb re-called the multiplex PCR reads with MiXCR. Of 300,000 to 400,000 distinct CDR3 sequences in the sample, roughly 15% are singletons; the top ten hold 10% to 15%. Material for sequencing was peripheral blood. These receptors were obtained from an adult man with Graves' ophthalmopathy. Both conserved end residues are part of each CDR3. The D gene is left open where the match is weak. The listing skips clone size in some rows; elsewhere it reads once, few, many or a size class.

CDR3nt	CDR3aa	abundance	j_gene	v_gene	d_gene
TGCAGCGTTGCGAGGAATTCCTACGAGCAGTACTTC	CSVARNSYEQYF	many	TRBJ2-7	TRBV29-1	NA
TGTGCCAGCAGTTACTCCCCAATCGACAGGGTAAGGTACTTC	CASSYSPIDRVRYF	NA	TRBJ2-7	TRBV6-2/TRBV6-3	TRBD1
TGCAGCGTTGAAGTGAGCGGGAAGTACGAGCAGTACTTC	CSVEVSGKYEQYF	many	TRBJ2-7	TRBV29-1	TRBD2
TGTGCCAGCAGTTTTCCGGGACAGGGGGCCAACACCTTC	CASSFPGQGANTF	many	TRBJ1-2	TRBV28	TRBD1
TGTGCCTGGAGACACAGAGAAGCTTTCTTT	CAWRHREAFF	many	TRBJ1-1	TRBV30	NA
TGTGCCAGTAGCCGAAGGCAGGCCGGGATGAGCTACACCTTC	CASSRRQAGMSYTF	many	TRBJ1-2	TRBV19	NA
TGTGCCAGCAGGCCCGTACTAGCCCGTCAAGCGGAGCAGTACTTC	CASRPVLARQAEQYF	many	TRBJ2-7	TRBV6-1	NA
TGTGCCAGCAGTCAAGGGGGTGGAGTGGAGCAGTACTTC	CASSQGGGVEQYF	many	TRBJ2-7	TRBV2	NA
TGTGCCAGCAGTGACCTAGGTGGCCGTCCCTCCCCAAGCGAGCAGTACTTC	CASSDLGGRPSPSEQYF	many	TRBJ2-7	TRBV6-4	NA
TGCGCCAGCAGCCAAGGCCTAGCGGGGACTAGCGAGCAGTACTTC	CASSQGLAGTSEQYF	many	TRBJ2-7	TRBV4-1	TRBD2
TGCAGCGCCGTCAGGGGGGTCCAACAAGAGACCCAGTACTTC	CSAVRGVQQETQYF	many	TRBJ2-5	TRBV29-1	NA